This TCR beta chain emerged from a study of blood T cells in healthy people across ages. At least ten counts were recorded for this clonotype. Its antigen is unidentified. The study, taken as a whole, reports: When set beside aged donors, long-lived donors presented more naive CD4+ cells and higher diversity.

Each donor supplied about 9.6 milliliters of peripheral blood. Isolation per sample recovered at least 7 million PBMCs. Sample-barcoded 5' priming and a J-beta primer mix drove a second PCR of roughly 7 to 11 cycles. Every sample returned 2.5 million or more CDR3-containing paired-end reads. TCRdb reanalysed the 5' RACE reads using MiXCR and keeps one entry per CDR3 protein. The sample has approximately 350,000 distinct CDR3 sequences, 50% to 60% seen once. The CDR3 runs to 13 residues. Germline CDR1 is MNHEY and CDR2 is SMNVEV (reference sequence). V shed 10 bases and J shed 0 bases, with 13 bases lying between them.

This sequence joins TRBV27 and TRBJ2-7; no firm D call. What was sequenced was blood. The sequence was obtained from a man aged 60 to 75 in good health. The CDR3 is CAILVFSSYEQYF. As DNA, the CDR3 is TGTGCCATCTTAGTTTTCAGCTCCTACGAGCAGTACTTC.